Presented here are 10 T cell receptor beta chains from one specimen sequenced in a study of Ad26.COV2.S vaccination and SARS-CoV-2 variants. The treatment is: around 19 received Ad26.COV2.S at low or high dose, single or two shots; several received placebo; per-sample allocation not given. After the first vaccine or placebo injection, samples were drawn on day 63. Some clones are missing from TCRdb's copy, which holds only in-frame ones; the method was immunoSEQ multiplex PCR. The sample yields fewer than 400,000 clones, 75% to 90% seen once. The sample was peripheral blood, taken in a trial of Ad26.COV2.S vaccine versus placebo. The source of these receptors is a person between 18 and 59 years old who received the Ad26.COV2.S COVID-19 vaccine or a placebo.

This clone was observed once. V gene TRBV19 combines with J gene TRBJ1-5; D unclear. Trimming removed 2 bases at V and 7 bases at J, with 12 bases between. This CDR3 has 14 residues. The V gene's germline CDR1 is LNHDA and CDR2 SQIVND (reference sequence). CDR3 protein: CASSIRLLEQPQHF. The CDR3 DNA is TGTGCCAGTAGTATAAGGCTTTTAGAACAGCCCCAGCATTTT.

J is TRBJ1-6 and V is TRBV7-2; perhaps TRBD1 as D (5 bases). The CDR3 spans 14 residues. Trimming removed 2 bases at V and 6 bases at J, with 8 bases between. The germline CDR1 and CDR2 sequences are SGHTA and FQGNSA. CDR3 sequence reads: CASSLKQGNSPLHF. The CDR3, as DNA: TGTGCCAGCAGCTTAAAGCAGGGTAATTCACCCCTCCACTTT.

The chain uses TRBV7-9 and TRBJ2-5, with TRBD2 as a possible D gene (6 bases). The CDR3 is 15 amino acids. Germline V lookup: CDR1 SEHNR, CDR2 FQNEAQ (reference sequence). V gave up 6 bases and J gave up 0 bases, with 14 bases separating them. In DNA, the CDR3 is TGTGCCAGCAGGAGAATTGCGGGAAACCAAGAGACCCAGTACTTC. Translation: CASRRIAGNQETQYF.

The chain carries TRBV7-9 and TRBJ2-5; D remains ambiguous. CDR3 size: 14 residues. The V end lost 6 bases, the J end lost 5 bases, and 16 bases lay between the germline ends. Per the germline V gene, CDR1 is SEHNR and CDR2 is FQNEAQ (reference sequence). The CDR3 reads CASSQPTGRETQYF. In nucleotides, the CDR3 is TGTGCCAGCAGTCAACCCACCGGACGGGAGACCCAGTACTTC.

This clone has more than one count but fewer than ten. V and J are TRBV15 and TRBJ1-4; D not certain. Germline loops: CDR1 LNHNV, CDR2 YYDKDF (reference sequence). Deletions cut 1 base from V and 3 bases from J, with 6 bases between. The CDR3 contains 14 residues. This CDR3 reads CATSRGGSNEKLFF. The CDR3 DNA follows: TGTGCCACCAGCAGAGGAGGGTCTAATGAAAAACTGTTTTTT.

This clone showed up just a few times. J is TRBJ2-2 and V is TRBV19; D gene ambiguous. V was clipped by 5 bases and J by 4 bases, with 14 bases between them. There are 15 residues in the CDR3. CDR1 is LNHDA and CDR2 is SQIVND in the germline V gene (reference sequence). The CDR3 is CASSLELTRTGELFF. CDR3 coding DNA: TGTGCCAGTAGTCTCGAGCTGACCCGCACCGGGGAGCTGTTTTTT.

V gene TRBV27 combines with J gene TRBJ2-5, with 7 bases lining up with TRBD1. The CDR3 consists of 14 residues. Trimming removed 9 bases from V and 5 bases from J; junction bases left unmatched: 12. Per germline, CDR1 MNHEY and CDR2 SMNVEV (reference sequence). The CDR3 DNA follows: TGTGCCAGTCAGAAAGGGGGCTGGGGTGAGACCCAGTACTTC. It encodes CASQKGGWGETQYF.

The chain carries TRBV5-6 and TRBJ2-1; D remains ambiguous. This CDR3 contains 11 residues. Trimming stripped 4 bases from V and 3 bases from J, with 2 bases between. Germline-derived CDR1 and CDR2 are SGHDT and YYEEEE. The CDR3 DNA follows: TGTGCCAGCAGCAACTACAATGAGCAGTTCTTC. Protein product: CASSNYNEQFF.

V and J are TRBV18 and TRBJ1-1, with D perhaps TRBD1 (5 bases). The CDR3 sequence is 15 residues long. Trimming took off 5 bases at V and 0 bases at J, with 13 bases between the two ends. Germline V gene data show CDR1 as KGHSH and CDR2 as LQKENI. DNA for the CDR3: TGTGCCAGCTCATCGAGGGACCGAATGAACACTGAAGCTTTCTTT. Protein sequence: CASSSRDRMNTEAFF. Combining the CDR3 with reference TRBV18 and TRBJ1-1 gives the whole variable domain NAGVMQNPRHLVRRRGQEARLRCSPMKGHSHVYWYRQLPEEGLKFMVYLQKENIIDESGMPKERFSAEFPKEGPSILRIQQVVRGDSAAYFCASSSRDRMNTEAFFGQGTRLTVV.

The CDR3: CASSYSTGAMNTEAFF. The DNA of the CDR3 is TGTGCCAGCAGTTACTCTACAGGGGCTATGAACACTGAAGCTTTCTTT. The rearrangement links TRBV6-5 to TRBJ1-1; 7 bases agree with TRBD1. The CDR3 consists of 16 residues. Germline CDR1 and CDR2: MNHEY and SVGAGI. The trim removed 0 bases at V and 0 bases at J, leaving 4 bases unmatched.